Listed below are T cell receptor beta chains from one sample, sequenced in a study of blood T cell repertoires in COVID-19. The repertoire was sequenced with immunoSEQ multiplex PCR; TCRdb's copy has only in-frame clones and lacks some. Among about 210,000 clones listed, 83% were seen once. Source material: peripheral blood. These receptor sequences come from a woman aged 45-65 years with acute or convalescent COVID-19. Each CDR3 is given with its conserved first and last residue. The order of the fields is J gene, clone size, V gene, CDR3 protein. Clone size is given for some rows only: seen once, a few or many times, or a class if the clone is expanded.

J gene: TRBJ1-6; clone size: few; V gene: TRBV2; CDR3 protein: CASTSAENSPLHF
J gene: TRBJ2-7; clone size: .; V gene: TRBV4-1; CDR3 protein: CASSPIGSSFMYEQYF
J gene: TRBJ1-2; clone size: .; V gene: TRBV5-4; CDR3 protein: CASSTGFPTYGYTF
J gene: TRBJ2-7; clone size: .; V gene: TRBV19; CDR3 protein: CASSIDEGGLYEQYF
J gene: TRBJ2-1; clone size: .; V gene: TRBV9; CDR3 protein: CASSVGGLGGTSPYNEQFF
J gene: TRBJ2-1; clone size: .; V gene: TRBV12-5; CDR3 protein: CASGLEDEQFF
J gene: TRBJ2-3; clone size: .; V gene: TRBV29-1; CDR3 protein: CSVLSLAVTDTQYF
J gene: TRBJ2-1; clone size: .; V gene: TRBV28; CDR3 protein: CASSPPGGSSYNEQFF
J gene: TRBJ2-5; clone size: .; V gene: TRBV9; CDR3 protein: CASSVGLGLGETQYF
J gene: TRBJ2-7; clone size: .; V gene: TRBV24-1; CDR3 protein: CATSGDRGYEQYF
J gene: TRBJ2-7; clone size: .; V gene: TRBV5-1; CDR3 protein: CASSLAGGRLYEQYF
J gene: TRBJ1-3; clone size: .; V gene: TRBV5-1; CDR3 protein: CASSPDRGPSGNTIYF
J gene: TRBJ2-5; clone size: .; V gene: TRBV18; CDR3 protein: CASSLRTGSETQYF
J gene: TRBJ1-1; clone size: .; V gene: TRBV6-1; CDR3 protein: CASSEDRGLETEAFF
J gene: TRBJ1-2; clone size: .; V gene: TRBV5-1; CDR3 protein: CASSLAQYYGYTF
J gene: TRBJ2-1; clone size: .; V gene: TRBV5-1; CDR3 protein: CASSLPLAGTYNEQFF
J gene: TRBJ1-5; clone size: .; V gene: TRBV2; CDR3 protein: CASSEVTGYQPQHF
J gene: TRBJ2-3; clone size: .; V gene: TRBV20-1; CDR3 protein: CSASGGSKDTQYF
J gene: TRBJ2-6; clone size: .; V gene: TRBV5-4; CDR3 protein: CASSFQTSGQPGSGANVLTF
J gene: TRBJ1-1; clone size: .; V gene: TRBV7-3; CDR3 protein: CASSRQGNTEAFF
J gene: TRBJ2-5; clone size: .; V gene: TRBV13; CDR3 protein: CASSRRQQNQETQYF
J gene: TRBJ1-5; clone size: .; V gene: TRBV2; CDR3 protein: CASRRDIANQPQHF
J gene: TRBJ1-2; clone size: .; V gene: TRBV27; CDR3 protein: CASSTGRLVGYTF
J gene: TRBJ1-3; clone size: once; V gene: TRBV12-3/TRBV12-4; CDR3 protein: CASYKHTGNTIYF
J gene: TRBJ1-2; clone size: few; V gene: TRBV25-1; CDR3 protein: CASSEGLTGANYGYTF
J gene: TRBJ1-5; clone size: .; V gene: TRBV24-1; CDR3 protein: CATSESGPQPQHF
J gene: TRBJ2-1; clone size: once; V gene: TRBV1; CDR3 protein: CTSSHFPSGDCYNEQFF
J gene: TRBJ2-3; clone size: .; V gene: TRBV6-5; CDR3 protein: CASGEVPDTQYF